The 27 T cell receptor beta chains reported below all come from one sample, sequenced in a study of blood T cell repertoires in COVID-19. Sequencing was performed with immunoSEQ multiplex PCR; in TCRdb, only in-frame clones are kept and a portion is missing. The table includes about 370,000 clones, around 87% detected once. The specimen was PBMCs or T cells enriched from blood (not recorded which). These receptors were collected from a man in his late teens or twenties who had recovered from COVID-19.

The CDR3 nucleotides read TGTGCCAGCAGGAGCAGGGGAAACATTCAGTACTTC. This sequence encodes CASRSRGNIQYF. V usage is TRBV28 and J usage is TRBJ2-4, with D possibly being TRBD1 (6 bases). Trimming cost V 6 bases and J 6 bases, with 9 bases left between them. CDR3 length: 12 residues. Germline CDR1 MDHEN, CDR2 SYDVKM.

About this clone: The final CDR3 position lacks the conserved phenylalanine or tryptophan, pointing to a likely read error. The DNA is omitted, as the CDR3 cannot be located on it reliably, and the CDR3 follows TCRdb's listing. This chain joins TRBV5-3 and TRBJ2-7; the table names TRBD2, a call not compared with the DNA. TRBV5-3 is an open reading frame whose function is uncertain. The CDR3 is 11 amino acids long, termini counted. The chain's CDR3 is CARSLGGAPRP.

The chain joins TRBV6-5 to TRBJ2-7, with D tentatively TRBD2 (6 bases). The CDR3 is 15 amino acids. The germline CDR1 and CDR2 sequences are MNHEY and SVGAGI. Trimming pared 8 bases from V and 2 bases from J, leaving 19 bases between. CDR3 residues: CASGHQPSDPYEQYF. DNA of the CDR3: TGTGCCAGCGGACATCAACCTAGCGACCCCTACGAGCAGTACTTC.

The chain is built from TRBV5-6 and TRBJ2-2, with a tentative D call TRBD1 (6 bases). Trimming took 5 bases from V and 7 from J, leaving 12 bases between them. The CDR3 has 13 amino acids. CDR1 SGHDT and CDR2 YYEEEE come from the germline V gene. CDR3 region: CASRKMTGGELFF. CDR3 sequence (DNA): TGTGCCAGCAGAAAGATGACAGGCGGGGAGCTGTTTTTT.

The chain has TRBV10-2 and TRBJ2-7, with 9 bases aligning to TRBD2. Germline V CDR1 and CDR2: WSHSY, SAAADI. Unmatched junction bases numbered 13, after V lost 3 bases and J lost 7 bases. The CDR3 spans 16 residues. The CDR3 DNA follows: TGCGCCAGCAGTGACCCCCCCGGCGGGGGGGCTCGAGAGCAGTACTTC. It specifies CASSDPPGGGAREQYF.

The gene calls are TRBV5-4 and TRBJ1-4; no clear D. This CDR3 comprises 13 residues. The V gene lost 4 bases and the J gene lost 12 bases, with 16 bases spanning the gap. The germline V gene encodes CDR1 SGHNT and CDR2 YYREEE (reference sequence). The CDR3 sequence: CASSPTGGHELFF. In DNA form, the CDR3 reads TGTGCCAGCAGCCCCACGGGCGGGCACGAACTGTTTTTT.

This chain links TRBV6-1 with TRBJ1-1; D call uncertain. Germline V gene sequence: CDR1 MNHNS, CDR2 SASEGT. V was shortened by 2 bases and J by 4 bases, with 11 bases between the two germline ends. CDR3 length equals 14 residues. Here the CDR3 reads CASSEWWSSTEAFF. CDR3 nucleotides: TGTGCCAGCAGTGAATGGTGGAGTTCCACTGAAGCTTTCTTT.

The chain is built from TRBV2 and TRBJ2-2; TRBD2 might be the D (6 bases). Between the trimmed V and J ends, which lost 2 bases and 5 bases, there was a span of 15 bases. Looked up from germline, CDR1 is SNHLY and CDR2 is FYNNEI. The CDR3 contains 16 residues. DNA of the CDR3: TGTGCCAGCAGTGAATTGGGAGGCTTAGGAACCGGGGAGCTGTTTTTT. It encodes CASSELGGLGTGELFF. The full variable domain, its missing parts supplied by reference TRBV2 and TRBJ2-2, is EPEVTQTPSHQVTQMGQEVILRCVPISNHLYFYWYRQILGQKVEFLVSFYNNEISEKSEIFDDQFSVERPDGSNFTLKIRSTKLEDSAMYFCASSELGGLGTGELFFGEGSRLTVL.

The chain has TRBV2 and TRBJ2-1; D uncertain. The CDR3 is 12 amino acids. V was pared by 5 bases and J by 16 bases, with 18 bases between. The germline gives CDR1 SNHLY, CDR2 FYNNEI. CDR3 bases: TGTGCCAGCAGTATTCTAGGATCTTCATTCTTCTTC. It codes for CASSILGSSFFF.

This chain links TRBV10-3 with TRBJ1-1; 7 bases match TRBD1. Looked up from germline, CDR1 is ENHRY and CDR2 is SYGVKD. This CDR3 comprises 16 residues. V was clipped by 2 bases and J by 1 base; unmatched bases: 7. The CDR3 protein is CAISERGKGANTEAFF. CDR3 DNA sequence: TGTGCCATCAGTGAGCGGGGTAAGGGGGCGAACACTGAAGCTTTCTTT.

V usage is TRBV6-4 and J usage is TRBJ2-6, with D perhaps TRBD1 (5 bases). From germline, CDR1 is MRHNA and CDR2 SNTAGT. This CDR3 is built from 15 residues. Trimming shortened V by 4 bases and J by 0 bases, and 7 bases separated the two germline ends. Here the CDR3 reads CASSGQPSGANVLTF. The DNA of the CDR3 is TGTGCCAGCAGTGGACAGCCCTCTGGGGCCAACGTCCTGACTTTC.

The rearrangement uses TRBV30 and TRBJ2-1; 13 bases are shared with TRBD2. The length of the CDR3 is 15 residues. In germline, CDR1 is GTSNPN, CDR2 SVGIG (reference sequence). Trimming took 0 bases from V and 8 from J; bases not matched to a gene: 4. DNA for the CDR3: TGTGCCTGGAGTGTTGGACTAGCGGGAGCATATGAGCAGTTCTTC. It encodes CAWSVGLAGAYEQFF.

The chain carries TRBV4-2 and TRBJ1-5; D is unclear. Trimming removed 0 bases from V and 0 bases from J, with 9 bases in between. CDR3 size: 16 residues. CDR1 is LGHNA and CDR2 is YNFKEQ in the germline V gene. The CDR3 loop is CASSQDLRSSNQPQHF. CDR3 nucleotide sequence: TGTGCCAGCAGCCAAGACTTACGGAGTAGCAATCAGCCCCAGCATTTT.

This chain joins TRBV13 and TRBJ1-1; 8 positions agree with TRBD1. The trim removed 5 bases at V and 9 bases at J, leaving 11 bases unmatched. The CDR3 sequence is 14 residues long. The germline CDR1 and CDR2 sequences are PRHDT and FYEKMQ (reference sequence). The CDR3 protein is CASSQANRGNKAFF. In DNA form, the CDR3 reads TGTGCCAGCAGCCAAGCTAACAGGGGGAATAAAGCTTTCTTT.

The chain carries TRBV3-1 (or the pseudogene TRBV3-2) and TRBJ1-2; possible D gene TRBD1, 6 bases. The CDR3 runs 14 residues. Germline assignment: CDR1 LGHDT and CDR2 YNNKEL (reference sequence). V was shortened by 4 bases and J by 8 bases, with 17 bases between the two germline ends. CDR3 sequence: CASSPDGGAPGYTF. The CDR3 DNA follows: TGTGCCAGCAGCCCGGATGGGGGGGCGCCCGGCTACACCTTC.

The chain joins TRBV4-3 to TRBJ2-4; D possibly corresponds to TRBD2 (5 bases). The CDR3 contains 15 residues. Germline CDR1 LGHNA, CDR2 YSLEER. The V end lost 0 bases, the J end lost 7 bases, and 13 bases lay between the germline ends. CDR3 DNA: TGCGCCAGCAGCCAAGAGGTAGGCCCGGGGAACATTCAGTACTTC. This sequence encodes CASSQEVGPGNIQYF.

The chain recombines TRBV27 with TRBJ2-1, with TRBD2 matching over 14 bases. V dropped 7 bases and J dropped 10; count of bases not matched to a gene: 24. Looked up from germline, CDR1 is MNHEY and CDR2 is SMNVEV (reference sequence). The CDR3 consists of 20 residues. The CDR3 sequence: CASTRARTSGRWARLREQFF. The CDR3 DNA reads TGTGCCAGCACCCGGGCGCGGACTAGCGGGAGGTGGGCGCGTTTAAGAGAGCAGTTCTTC.

The J gene is TRBJ2-2, the V gene TRBV2, with 14 bases fitting TRBD2. The V gene end was trimmed by 2 bases and the J gene end by 3 bases; junction bases not matched to a gene: 5. The CDR3 consists of 18 residues. From germline, CDR1 is SNHLY and CDR2 FYNNEI. The CDR3 sequence: CASSERLAGGRHTGELFF. The DNA for the CDR3 is TGTGCCAGCAGTGAAAGACTAGCGGGGGGGCGGCACACCGGGGAGCTGTTTTTT.

The chain combines TRBV28 with TRBJ2-4; D gene ambiguous. In germline, CDR1 is MDHEN, CDR2 SYDVKM. With 10 bases removed from V and 6 bases from J, the gap between germline ends came to 13 bases. The CDR3 has 12 residues. CDR3 sequence: CATWASSNIQYF. The CDR3 DNA sequence: TGTGCCACCTGGGCGAGCTCAAACATTCAGTACTTC.

The genes are TRBV5-1 and TRBJ2-3; 8 bases fit TRBD1. Unmatched junction bases numbered 12, after V lost 4 bases and J lost 2 bases. The CDR3 sequence is 17 residues long. The germline V gene encodes CDR1 SGHRS and CDR2 YFSETQ. The CDR3 region has the DNA TGCGCCAGCAGCCTCCGACAGGGGACAGCGAACACAGATACGCAGTATTTT. The encoded protein is CASSLRQGTANTDTQYF.

The sample holds one count of this clone. The chain couples TRBV30 to TRBJ2-3; no firm D call. Deletions cut 0 bases from V and 0 bases from J, with 4 bases between. CDR1 is GTSNPN, CDR2 SVGIG, per germline (reference sequence). The CDR3 is 13 residues long. The CDR3 DNA follows: TGTGCCTGGAGTGTACTCAGCACAGATACGCAGTATTTT. This sequence encodes CAWSVLSTDTQYF.

The CDR3 protein is CASSEFLGAAGYNNEQFF. As DNA, the CDR3 is TGTGCCAGCAGTGAGTTTTTGGGAGCGGCCGGCTACAACAATGAGCAGTTCTTC. This chain uses TRBV2 with TRBJ2-1; D may be TRBD2 (5 bases). V shed 3 bases and J shed 5 bases, with 23 bases lying between them. The germline V gene has CDR1 SNHLY and CDR2 FYNNEI. The CDR3 length is 18 residues.

The V and J genes are TRBV19 and TRBJ1-2; D gene unclear. The V end lost 3 bases, the J end lost 4 bases, and 21 bases lay between the germline ends. Germline CDR1 is LNHDA and CDR2 is SQIVND (reference sequence). The CDR3 spans 17 residues. The CDR3 sequence: CASSISAPYRGGYGYTF. In DNA, the CDR3 is TGTGCCAGTAGTATCTCCGCCCCTTATCGAGGTGGCTATGGCTACACCTTC.

This clone was recorded once. This chain joins TRBV18 and TRBJ2-7; D might be TRBD1 (6 bases). V shed 3 bases and J shed 3 bases, with 18 bases lying between them. The CDR3 is 16 amino acids. Germline loops: CDR1 KGHSH, CDR2 LQKENI. CDR3 in DNA: TGTGCCAGCTCACCTAATTTCGCTGACAGGAGCTACGAGCAGTACTTC. This sequence encodes CASSPNFADRSYEQYF.

The chain carries TRBV10-3 and TRBJ1-2; D is uncertain. CDR1 ENHRY and CDR2 SYGVKD come from the germline V gene. V dropped 4 bases and J dropped 6 bases, with 12 bases sitting between them. The CDR3 totals 13 residues. The DNA for the CDR3 is TGTGCCATCAGTGGAGGTGACGGAAATGGCTACACCTTC. Its protein is CAISGGDGNGYTF.

V and J are TRBV18 and TRBJ2-6; 12 bases match TRBD1. In germline, CDR1 is KGHSH, CDR2 LQKENI. This CDR3 spans 18 amino acids. J was trimmed by 0 bases and V by 3 bases; bases with no gene match: 3. The CDR3 nucleotides read TGTGCCAGCTCACCGGGACAGGGGGCTTCCTCTGGGGCCAACGTCCTGACTTTC. Amino acid sequence: CASSPGQGASSGANVLTF.

For the CDR3, the DNA is TGTGCCAGCAGTGAGGGGACAGGGTATCAGCCCCAGCATTTT. Its translation is CASSEGTGYQPQHF. The chain couples TRBV6-1 to TRBJ1-5, with 9 nucleotides matching TRBD1. From germline, CDR1 is MNHNS and CDR2 SASEGT. The V and J ends lost 3 bases and 5 bases, in that order; junction bases with no gene match: 2. The CDR3 consists of 14 residues.